This T cell receptor beta chain was identified in a study of blood T cell repertoires in COVID-19. Turning to the study itself: T cells, B-cell-depleted T cells, or PBMCs provided the cDNA or gDNA that served as material.

Participants were aged roughly 18 to 89 years from around 25 US areas. Two negative PCRs, clearance, or symptom resolution had been documented for recovered Cohort 3 donors. This clone was picked up one time. Germline CDR1 SNHLY, CDR2 FYNNEI. Trimming took 4 bases from V and 8 from J, leaving 12 bases between them. This CDR3 comprises 12 residues. Profiled with immunoSEQ multiplex PCR; TCRdb holds only in-frame clones, not every one. The sample lists roughly 170,000 clones; 84% were seen once. The sample comprised PBMCs or T cells enriched from blood (not recorded which). The rearrangement links TRBV2 to TRBJ2-7, with D uncertain. This TCR was recovered from a man in his fifties or sixties who had recovered from COVID-19. The CDR3 region has the DNA TGTGCCAGCAGTGTGAAACAGTATCAGCAGTACTTC. As protein: CASSVKQYQQYF.